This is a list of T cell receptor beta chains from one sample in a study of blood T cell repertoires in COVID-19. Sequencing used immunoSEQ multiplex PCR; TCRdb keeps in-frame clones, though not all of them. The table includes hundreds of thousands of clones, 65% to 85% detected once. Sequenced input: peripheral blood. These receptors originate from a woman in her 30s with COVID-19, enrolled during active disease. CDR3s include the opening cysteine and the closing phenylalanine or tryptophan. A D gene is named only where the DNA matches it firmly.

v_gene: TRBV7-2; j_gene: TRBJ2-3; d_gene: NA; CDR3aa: CASSLQYYTTDTQYF
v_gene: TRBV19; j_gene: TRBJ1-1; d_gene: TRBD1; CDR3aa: CASSGQGVETEAFF
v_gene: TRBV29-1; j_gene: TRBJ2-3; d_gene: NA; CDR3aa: CSVGAGASTDTQYF
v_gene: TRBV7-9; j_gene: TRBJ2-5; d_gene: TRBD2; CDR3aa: CASSPGTSGREETQYF
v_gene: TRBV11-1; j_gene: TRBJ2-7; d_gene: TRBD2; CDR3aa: CASSHWGSGGSYEQYF
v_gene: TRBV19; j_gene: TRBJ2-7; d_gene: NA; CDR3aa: CASSIGRGSYEQYF
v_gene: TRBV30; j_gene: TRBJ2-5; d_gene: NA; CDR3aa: CAWSERLIQETQYF
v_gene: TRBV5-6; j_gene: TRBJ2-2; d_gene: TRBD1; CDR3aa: CASSYRGTGELFF
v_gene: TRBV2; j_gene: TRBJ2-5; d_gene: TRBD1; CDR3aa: CASGRDRGREETQYF
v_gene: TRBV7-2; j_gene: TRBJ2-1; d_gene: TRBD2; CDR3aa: CASSEPGLALFF
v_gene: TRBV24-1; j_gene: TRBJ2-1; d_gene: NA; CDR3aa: CATSDPYNEQFF
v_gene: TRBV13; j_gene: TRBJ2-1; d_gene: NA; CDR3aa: CASSFSGVSSYNEQFF
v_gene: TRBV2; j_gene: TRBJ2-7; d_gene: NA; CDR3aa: CASTKEGGTEQYF